This T cell receptor beta chain was recovered during a study of blood T cell repertoires in COVID-19. Study at large: PBMCs, B-cell-depleted T cells, or T cells were the source of the cDNA or gDNA that made up the material.

V shed 4 bases and J shed 0 bases, with 14 bases lying between them. In germline, CDR1 is SGHRS, CDR2 YFSETQ. The CDR3 runs 15 residues. Original handling: Amplified reference gene primers provided the basis for estimating nucleated cell counts. Profiling relied on immunoSEQ multiplex PCR, and the TCRdb table lists in-frame clones only, not all of them. The V and J calls and clone size come from that table; D and trimming were worked out from the DNA. Of around 270,000 clones detected, around 89% appear once; the ten largest clones hold roughly 5.1%. The specimen sequenced was peripheral blood. The V and J genes are TRBV5-1 and TRBJ2-7; D is uncertain. This TCR came from a middle-aged man with acute or convalescent COVID-19. This chain's CDR3 is CASSPRDISSYEQYF. In DNA, the CDR3 is TGCGCCAGCAGCCCCCGAGACATCAGCTCCTACGAGCAGTACTTC.